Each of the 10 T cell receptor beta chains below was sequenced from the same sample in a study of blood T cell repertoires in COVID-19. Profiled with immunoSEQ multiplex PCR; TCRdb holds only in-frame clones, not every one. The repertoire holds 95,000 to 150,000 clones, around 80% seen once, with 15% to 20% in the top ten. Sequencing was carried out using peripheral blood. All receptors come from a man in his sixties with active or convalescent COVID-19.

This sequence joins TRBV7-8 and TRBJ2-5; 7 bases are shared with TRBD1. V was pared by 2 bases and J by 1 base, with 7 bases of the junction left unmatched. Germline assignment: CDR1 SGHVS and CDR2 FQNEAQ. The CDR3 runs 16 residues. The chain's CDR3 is CASSLRLGQRQETQYF. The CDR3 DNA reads TGTGCCAGCAGCTTAAGGTTGGGACAGCGCCAAGAGACCCAGTACTTC.

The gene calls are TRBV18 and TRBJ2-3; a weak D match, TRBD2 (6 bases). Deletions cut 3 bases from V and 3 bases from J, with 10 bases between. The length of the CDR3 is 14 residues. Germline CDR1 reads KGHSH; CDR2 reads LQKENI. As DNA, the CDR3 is TGTGCCAGCTCACCGGAGGGGTTTACAGATACGCAGTATTTT. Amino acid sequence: CASSPEGFTDTQYF.

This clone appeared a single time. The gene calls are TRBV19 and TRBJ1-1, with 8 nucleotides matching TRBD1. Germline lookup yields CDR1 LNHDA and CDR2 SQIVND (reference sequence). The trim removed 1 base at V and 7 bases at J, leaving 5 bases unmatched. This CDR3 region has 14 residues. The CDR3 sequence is CASSIAPGGFEAFF. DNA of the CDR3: TGTGCCAGTAGTATAGCGCCAGGGGGCTTTGAAGCTTTCTTT.

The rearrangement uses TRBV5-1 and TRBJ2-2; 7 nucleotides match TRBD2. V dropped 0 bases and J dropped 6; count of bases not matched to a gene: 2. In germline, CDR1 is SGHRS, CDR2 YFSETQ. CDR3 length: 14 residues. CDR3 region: CASSLEGLSGELFF. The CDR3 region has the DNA TGCGCCAGCAGCTTGGAGGGACTATCCGGGGAGCTGTTTTTT.

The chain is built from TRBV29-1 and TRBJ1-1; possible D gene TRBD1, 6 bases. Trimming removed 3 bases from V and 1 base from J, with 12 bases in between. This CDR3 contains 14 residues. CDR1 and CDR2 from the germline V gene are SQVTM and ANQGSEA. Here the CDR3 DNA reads TGCAGCGTTGAGGACAGACCCTCGAACACTGAAGCTTTCTTT. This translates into CSVEDRPSNTEAFF.

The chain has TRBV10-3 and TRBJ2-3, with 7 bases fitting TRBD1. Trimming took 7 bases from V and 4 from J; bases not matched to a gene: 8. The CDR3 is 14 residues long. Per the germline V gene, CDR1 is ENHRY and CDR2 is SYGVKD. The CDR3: CAITPGTASDTQYF. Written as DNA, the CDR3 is TGTGCCATCACCCCCGGGACAGCGTCAGATACGCAGTATTTT.

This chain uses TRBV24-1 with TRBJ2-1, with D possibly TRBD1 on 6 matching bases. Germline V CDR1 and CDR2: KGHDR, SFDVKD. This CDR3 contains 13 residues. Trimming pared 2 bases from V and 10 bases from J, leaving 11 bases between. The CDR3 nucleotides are TGTGCCACCAGTGATTCAACAGGGTGGGAGCAGTTCTTC. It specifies CATSDSTGWEQFF.

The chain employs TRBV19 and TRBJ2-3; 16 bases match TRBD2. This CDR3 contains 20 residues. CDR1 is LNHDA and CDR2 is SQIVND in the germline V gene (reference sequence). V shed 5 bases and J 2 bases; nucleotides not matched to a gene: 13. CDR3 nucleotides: TGTGCCAGTAGTGGGCCGGGACTAGCGGGAGGGTACAGCTACACAGATACGCAGTATTTT. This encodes CASSGPGLAGGYSYTDTQYF.

For the CDR3, the DNA is TGTGCCAGCAGCATTGACAGGGTCCCTTTCTTT. Translation: CASSIDRVPFF. The chain carries TRBV7-9 and TRBJ1-1; 7 positions match TRBD1. V dropped 5 bases and J dropped 12; count of bases not matched to a gene: 6. CDR1 is SEHNR and CDR2 is FQNEAQ in the germline V gene (reference sequence). The CDR3 consists of 11 residues.

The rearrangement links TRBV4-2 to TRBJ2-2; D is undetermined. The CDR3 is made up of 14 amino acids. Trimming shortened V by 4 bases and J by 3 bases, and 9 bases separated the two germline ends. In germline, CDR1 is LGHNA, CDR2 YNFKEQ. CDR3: CASSLVGDTGELFF. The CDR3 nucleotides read TGTGCCAGCAGCCTGGTAGGAGACACCGGGGAGCTGTTTTTT.